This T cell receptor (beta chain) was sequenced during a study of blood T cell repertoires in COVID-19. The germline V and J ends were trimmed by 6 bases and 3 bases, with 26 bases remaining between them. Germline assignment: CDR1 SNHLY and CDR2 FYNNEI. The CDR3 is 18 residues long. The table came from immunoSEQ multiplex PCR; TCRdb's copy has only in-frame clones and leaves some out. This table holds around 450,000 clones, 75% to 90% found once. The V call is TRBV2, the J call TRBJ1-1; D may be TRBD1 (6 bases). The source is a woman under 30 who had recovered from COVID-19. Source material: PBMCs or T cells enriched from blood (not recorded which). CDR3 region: CASSPKPPTGSGDTEAFF. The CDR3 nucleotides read TGTGCCAGCAGCCCTAAGCCCCCAACAGGGAGTGGGGACACTGAAGCTTTCTTT. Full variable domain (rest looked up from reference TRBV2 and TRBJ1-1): EPEVTQTPSHQVTQMGQEVILRCVPISNHLYFYWYRQILGQKVEFLVSFYNNEISEKSEIFDDQFSVERPDGSNFTLKIRSTKLEDSAMYFCASSPKPPTGSGDTEAFFGQGTRLTVV.